This TCR beta chain was sequenced in a study of T cells in localized non-small cell lung cancer. Germline loops: CDR1 SGHAT, CDR2 FQNNGV. The germline V and J ends were trimmed by 3 bases and 3 bases, with 11 bases remaining between them. CDR3 length: 14 amino acids. Study-level points and caveats: Among the top 100 tumor clones, a median about 59 appeared in adjacent lung. Clonality peaked in uninvolved adjacent lung rather than tumor. Longer overall survival was linked to higher blood T cell density. Sequencing involved a lone tumor region, leaving heterogeneity possible.

This clone was picked up a small number of times. Its antigen is undetermined. Repertoires were generated with immunoSEQ multiplex PCR, while TCRdb's copy carries only in-frame clones and drops some. This repertoire shows 55,000 to 75,000 clones, around 85% found once; its top ten account for about a fifth. The TCR sequence derives from a male donor aged 60 or over with stage III squamous cell lung carcinoma. This sample comprised peripheral blood, obtained before any cancer treatment. The chain carries TRBV11-2 and TRBJ1-1; D is perhaps TRBD1 (5 bases). The CDR3 DNA is TGTGCCAGCAGCTTCGGTGGGGGATACACTGAAGCTTTCTTT. This translates into CASSFGGGYTEAFF.